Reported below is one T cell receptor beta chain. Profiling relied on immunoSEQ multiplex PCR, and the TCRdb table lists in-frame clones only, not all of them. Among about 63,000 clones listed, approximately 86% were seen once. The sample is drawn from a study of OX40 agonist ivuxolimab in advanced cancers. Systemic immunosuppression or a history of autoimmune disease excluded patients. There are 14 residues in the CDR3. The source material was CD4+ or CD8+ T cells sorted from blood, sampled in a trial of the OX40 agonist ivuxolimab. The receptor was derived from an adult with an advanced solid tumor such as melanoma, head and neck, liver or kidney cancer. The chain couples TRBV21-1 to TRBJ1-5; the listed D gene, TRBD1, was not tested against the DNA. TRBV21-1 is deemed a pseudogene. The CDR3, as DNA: TGTGCCAGCATCGTCGCAGGGTATCATCAGCCCCAGCATTTT. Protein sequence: CASIVAGYHQPQHF.